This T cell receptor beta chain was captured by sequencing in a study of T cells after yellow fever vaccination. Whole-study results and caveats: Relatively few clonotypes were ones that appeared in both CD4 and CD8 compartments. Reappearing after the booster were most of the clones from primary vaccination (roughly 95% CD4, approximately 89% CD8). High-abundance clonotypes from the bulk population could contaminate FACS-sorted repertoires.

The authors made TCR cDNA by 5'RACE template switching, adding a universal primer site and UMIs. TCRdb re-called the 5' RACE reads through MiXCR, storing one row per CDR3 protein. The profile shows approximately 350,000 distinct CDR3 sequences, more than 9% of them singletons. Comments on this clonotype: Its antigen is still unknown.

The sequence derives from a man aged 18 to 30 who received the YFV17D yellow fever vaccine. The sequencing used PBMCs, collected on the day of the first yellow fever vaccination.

The CDR3 is CASSLAETSYGGYTF. CDR3 bases: TGCGCCAGCAGCTTGGCTGAAACATCGTATGGTGGCTACACCTTC. V and J are TRBV5-1 and TRBJ1-2, with D unresolved. Per the germline V gene, CDR1 is SGHRS and CDR2 is YFSETQ. V lost 0 bases and J lost 7, with 16 bases in between. This CDR3 is built from 15 residues.